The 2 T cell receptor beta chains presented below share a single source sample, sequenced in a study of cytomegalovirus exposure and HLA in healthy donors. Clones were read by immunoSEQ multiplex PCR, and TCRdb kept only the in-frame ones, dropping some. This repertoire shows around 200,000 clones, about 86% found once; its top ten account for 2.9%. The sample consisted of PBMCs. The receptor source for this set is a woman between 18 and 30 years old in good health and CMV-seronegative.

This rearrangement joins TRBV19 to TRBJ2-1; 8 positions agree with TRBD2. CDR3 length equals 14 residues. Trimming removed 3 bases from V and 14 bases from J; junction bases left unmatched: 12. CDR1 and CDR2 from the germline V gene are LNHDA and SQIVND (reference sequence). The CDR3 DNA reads TGTGCCAGTAGTATTGAGCGGGGGCCCCAGGTGAAGTTCTTC. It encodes CASSIERGPQVKFF.

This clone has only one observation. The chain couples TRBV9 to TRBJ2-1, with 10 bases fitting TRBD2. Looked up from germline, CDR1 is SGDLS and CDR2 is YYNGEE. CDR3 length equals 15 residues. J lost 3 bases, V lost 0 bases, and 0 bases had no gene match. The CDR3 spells CASSVVAGGYNEQFF. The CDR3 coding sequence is TGTGCCAGCAGCGTAGTAGCGGGGGGCTACAATGAGCAGTTCTTC.